The entry below describes one TCR beta chain. The CDR3 extends over 16 amino acids. Germline CDR1 SGHTA, CDR2 FQGTGA. V lost 5 bases and J lost 0; bases outside the gene matches: 4. In the source study's methods: ImmunoSEQ only sent back junction sequences with no quality scores, so filtering was done differently. The protocol was immunoSEQ multiplex PCR, while the TCRdb copy is restricted to in-frame clones and leaves out a portion. V, J and clone size are those of that table, while D and trimming were read from the DNA. The repertoire holds a few hundred thousand clones, less than 98% seen once, with roughly 0.055% in the top ten. This sample is part of a study of shared clonotypes between healthy human individuals. Study as a whole: Three CD4 naive, three CD4 memory, two CD8 naive and one CD8 memory plate were used per donor.

The sequence came from a woman aged 30 to 39 in good health. This rearrangement joins TRBV7-3 to TRBJ2-2; 9 nucleotides align to TRBD1. The sample consisted of naive CD4+ T cells sorted from blood. Subset specified: CD45RA+ positively selected. The CDR3 DNA reads TGTGCCAGCAGCGAACAGGGGGCCCCGAACACCGGGGAGCTGTTTTTT. It yields the protein CASSEQGAPNTGELFF.